The subject of this entry is one T cell receptor (beta chain). Its specific antigen is unknown. No quality values exist for individual bases; no much larger clone is one base distant. Genomic DNA was isolated from the sorted cells so that the TCRbeta CDR3 region could be sequenced. The immunoSEQ Assay was used to sequence the TCRbeta CDR3 regions. TCRdb carries this immuneACCESS record with in-frame sequences only. Its versions omit some clonotypes, under half of them owing to an unresolved V gene in the studies checked, with the rest unexplained. The sample profile shows about 46,000 clones; 82% of them were found once. Of the sample, about 1.8% is held by the ten largest clones. From cysteine to phenylalanine, the CDR3 is 12 amino acids long. Left in the record is the CDR3 DNA by itself, 36 bases read in frame from the first base. Trimming at the junction amounts to 1 base on V and 10 bases on J, and the germline ends lie 10 bases apart. CDR1 and CDR2, looked up from the germline V gene, are MGHRA and YSYEKL.

The sample belongs to a study of OX40 agonist ivuxolimab in advanced cancers. Concerning the study at large: Ivuxolimab was an agonistic, fully human IgG2 monoclonal antibody directed against OX40 (CD134), a costimulatory receptor. Intravenous ivuxolimab was administered to patients every 2 weeks at six dose levels: 0.01, 0.1, 0.3, 1.5, 3 and 10 mg/kg. Among the 52 dose-escalation patients, some 20 had hepatocellular carcinoma, roughly 15 melanoma, 9 renal cell carcinoma and 9 head and neck cancer. The dose-escalation cohort was about 86% male with a mean age of approximately 60 years, ranging from roughly 23 to 90. Patients were allowed to have had prior anti-PD-1, anti-PD-L1 or anti-CTLA-4 therapy, and around 40% of the dose-escalation patients had previously received checkpoint inhibitors. Partial responses occurred in three dose-escalation patients: two with cutaneous melanoma and one with hepatocellular carcinoma. The purpose of peripheral TCRbeta sequencing was to test whether ivuxolimab changed TCR sequence diversity and led to clonal T-cell expansion. The monotherapy dose-escalation portion (N = 52 patients) of the phase I ivuxolimab trial is reported in the paper.

Patients with a history of autoimmune disease or receiving systemic immunosuppression were excluded from the trial. In every dose cohort, peripheral blood was drawn for TCR sequencing at baseline, cycle 4 day 1, and cycle 7 day 1. The samples were taken from a phase I, first-in-human, multicenter, open-label dose-escalation trial of ivuxolimab. Adults with locally advanced or metastatic head and neck squamous cell, hepatocellular, melanoma or renal cell carcinoma were enrolled in the trial. Before TCR sequencing, CD4+ T cells and CD8+ T cells were sorted from peripheral blood as separate populations. The research as a whole found: In partial responders in the 0.1-3.0 mg/kg groups, normalized peripheral clonal expansion was found to be among the lowest, especially among CD8+ T cells. On average, CD8+ T cells showed more expanded clones than CD4+ T cells after ivuxolimab. At doses of 0.1 to 3.0 mg/kg, clonal expansion of both CD4+ and CD8+ blood T cells was observed from baseline to week 6. Low levels of normalized T-cell clonal expansion were also seen in some patients who did not respond. Which antigens the clonally expanded peripheral T cells were specific for was not determined.

The receptor's source is an adult with an advanced solid tumor such as melanoma, head and neck, liver or kidney cancer. The chain is assembled from TRBV4-1 and TRBJ1-1, with TRBD1 tentatively as D gene (5 bases match). The sample here was CD4+ or CD8+ T cells sorted from blood, taken in a trial of the OX40 agonist ivuxolimab. This receptor carries the CDR3 CASSQGGGGAFF. The nucleotide sequence is TGCGCCAGCAGCCAAGGTGGCGGGGGAGCTTTCTTT.